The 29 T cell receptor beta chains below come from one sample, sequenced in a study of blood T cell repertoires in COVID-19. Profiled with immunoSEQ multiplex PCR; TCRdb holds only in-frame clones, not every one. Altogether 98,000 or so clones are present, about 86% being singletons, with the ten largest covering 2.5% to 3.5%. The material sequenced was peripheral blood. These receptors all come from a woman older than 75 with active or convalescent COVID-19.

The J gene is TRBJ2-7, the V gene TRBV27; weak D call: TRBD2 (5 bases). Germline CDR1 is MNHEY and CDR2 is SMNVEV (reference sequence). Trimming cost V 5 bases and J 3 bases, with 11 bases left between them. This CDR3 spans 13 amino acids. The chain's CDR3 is CASSKAGSYEQYF. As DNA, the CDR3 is TGTGCCAGCAGTAAGGCGGGCAGCTACGAGCAGTACTTC.

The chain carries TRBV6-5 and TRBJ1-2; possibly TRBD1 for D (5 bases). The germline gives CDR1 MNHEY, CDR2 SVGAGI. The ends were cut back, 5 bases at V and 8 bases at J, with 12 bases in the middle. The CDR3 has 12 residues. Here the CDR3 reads CASSRGTDGYTF. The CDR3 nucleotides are TGTGCCAGCAGTCGCGGGACGGACGGCTACACCTTC.

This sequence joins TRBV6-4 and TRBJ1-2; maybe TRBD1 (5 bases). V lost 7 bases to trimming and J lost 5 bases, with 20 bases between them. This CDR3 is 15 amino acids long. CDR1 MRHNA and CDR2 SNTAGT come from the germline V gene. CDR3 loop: CASTRSPTGPYGYTF. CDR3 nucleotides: TGTGCCAGCACCCGAAGCCCAACAGGTCCTTATGGCTACACCTTC.

The CDR3, as DNA: TGCAGCGTTGCGGCAGGGGCGAAAGTTAATTGCGAGACAACATACAATGAGCAGTTCTTC. It translates to CSVAAGAKVNCETTYNEQFF. This chain joins TRBV29-1 and TRBJ2-1, with D perhaps matching TRBD1 (6 bases). The CDR3 extends over 20 amino acids. V lost 4 bases and J 4 bases, leaving 32 bases between the germline ends. Germline V gene lookup returns CDR1 SQVTM and CDR2 ANQGSEA.

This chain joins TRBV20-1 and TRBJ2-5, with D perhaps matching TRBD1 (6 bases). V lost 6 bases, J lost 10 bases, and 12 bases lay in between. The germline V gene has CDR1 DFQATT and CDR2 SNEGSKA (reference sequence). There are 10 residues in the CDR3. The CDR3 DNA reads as TGCAGTGCGTTCAGGGGACACCAGTACTTC. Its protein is CSAFRGHQYF.

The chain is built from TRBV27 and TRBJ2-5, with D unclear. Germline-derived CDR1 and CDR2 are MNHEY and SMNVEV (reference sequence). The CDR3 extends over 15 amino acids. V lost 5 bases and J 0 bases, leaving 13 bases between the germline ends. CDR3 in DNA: TGTGCCAGCAGTCCCGACTCCCGCTACCAAGAGACCCAGTACTTC. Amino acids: CASSPDSRYQETQYF.

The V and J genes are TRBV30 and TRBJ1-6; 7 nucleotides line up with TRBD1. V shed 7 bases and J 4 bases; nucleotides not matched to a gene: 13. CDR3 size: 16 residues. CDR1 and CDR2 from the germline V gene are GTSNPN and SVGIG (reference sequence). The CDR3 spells CALQRQGRGYNSPLHF. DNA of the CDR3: TGTGCCTTACAACGACAGGGAAGGGGGTATAATTCACCCCTCCACTTT.

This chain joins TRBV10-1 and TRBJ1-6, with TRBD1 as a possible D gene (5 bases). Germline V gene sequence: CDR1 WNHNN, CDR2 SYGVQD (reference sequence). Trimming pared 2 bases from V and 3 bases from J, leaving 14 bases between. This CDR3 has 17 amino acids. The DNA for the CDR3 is TGCGCCAGCAGTGAGGGCCCGGGGGGGAACTATAATTCACCCCTCCACTTT. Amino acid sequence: CASSEGPGGNYNSPLHF.

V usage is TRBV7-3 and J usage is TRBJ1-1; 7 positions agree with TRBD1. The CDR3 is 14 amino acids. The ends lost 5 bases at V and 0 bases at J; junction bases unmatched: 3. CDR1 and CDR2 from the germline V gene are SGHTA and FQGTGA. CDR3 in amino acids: CASSTGQLNTEAFF. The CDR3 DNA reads TGTGCCAGCAGCACGGGACAGTTGAACACTGAAGCTTTCTTT.

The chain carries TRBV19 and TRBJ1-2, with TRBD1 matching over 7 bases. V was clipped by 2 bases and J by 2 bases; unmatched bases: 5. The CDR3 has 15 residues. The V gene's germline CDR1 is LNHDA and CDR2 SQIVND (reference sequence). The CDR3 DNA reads TGTGCCAGTAGTATAACGACAGGGACGAACTATGGCTACACCTTC. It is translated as CASSITTGTNYGYTF.

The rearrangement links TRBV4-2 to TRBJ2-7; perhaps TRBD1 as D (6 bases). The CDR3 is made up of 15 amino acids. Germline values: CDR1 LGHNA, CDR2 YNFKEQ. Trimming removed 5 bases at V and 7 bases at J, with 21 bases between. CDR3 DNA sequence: TGTGCCAGCAGCTCTGAACAGGGAACGAGGGGAGAGCAGTACTTC. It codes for CASSSEQGTRGEQYF.

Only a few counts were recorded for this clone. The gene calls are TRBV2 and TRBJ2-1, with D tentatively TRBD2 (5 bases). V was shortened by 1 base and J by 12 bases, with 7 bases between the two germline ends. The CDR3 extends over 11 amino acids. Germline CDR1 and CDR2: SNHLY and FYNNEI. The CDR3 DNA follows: TGTGCCAGCAGTGAAGGCCGGGGGCAGTTCTTC. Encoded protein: CASSEGRGQFF.

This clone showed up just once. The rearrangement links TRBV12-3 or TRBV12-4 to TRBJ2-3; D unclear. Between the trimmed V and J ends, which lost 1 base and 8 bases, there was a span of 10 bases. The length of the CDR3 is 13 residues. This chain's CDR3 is CASSLGSFSTQYF. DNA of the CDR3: TGTGCCAGCAGTTTAGGTAGTTTTAGTACGCAGTATTTT.

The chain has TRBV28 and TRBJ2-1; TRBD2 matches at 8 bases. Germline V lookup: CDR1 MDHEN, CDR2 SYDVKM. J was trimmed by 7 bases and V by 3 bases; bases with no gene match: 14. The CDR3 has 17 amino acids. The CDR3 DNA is TGTGCCAGCAGTTTGTCGATCTTAACGGGGGGGCCGAATGAGCAGTTCTTC. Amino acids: CASSLSILTGGPNEQFF.

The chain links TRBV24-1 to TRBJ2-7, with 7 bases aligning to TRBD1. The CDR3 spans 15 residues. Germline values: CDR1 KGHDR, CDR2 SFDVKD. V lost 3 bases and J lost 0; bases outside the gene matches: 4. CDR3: CATSDRAGGSYEQYF. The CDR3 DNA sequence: TGTGCCACCAGTGATAGGGCAGGGGGCTCCTACGAGCAGTACTTC.

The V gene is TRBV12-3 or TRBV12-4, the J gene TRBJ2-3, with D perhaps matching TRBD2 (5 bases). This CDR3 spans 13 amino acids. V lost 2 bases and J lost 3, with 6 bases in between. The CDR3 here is CASSLSGTDTQYF. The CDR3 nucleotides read TGTGCCAGCAGTTTAAGCGGAACAGATACGCAGTATTTT.

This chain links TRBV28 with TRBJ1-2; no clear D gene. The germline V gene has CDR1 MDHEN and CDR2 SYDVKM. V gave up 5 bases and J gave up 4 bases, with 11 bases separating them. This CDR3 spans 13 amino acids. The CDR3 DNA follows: TGTGCCAGCAGTCTAAAAGGAGGCTATGGCTACACCTTC. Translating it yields CASSLKGGYGYTF.

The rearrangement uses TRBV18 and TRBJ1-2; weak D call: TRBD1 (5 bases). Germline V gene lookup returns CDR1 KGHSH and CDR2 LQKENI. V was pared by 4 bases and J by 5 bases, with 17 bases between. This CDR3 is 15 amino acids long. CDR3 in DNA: TGTGCCAGCTCACGCGGGGCGAAAGAATCTTATGGCTACACCTTC. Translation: CASSRGAKESYGYTF.

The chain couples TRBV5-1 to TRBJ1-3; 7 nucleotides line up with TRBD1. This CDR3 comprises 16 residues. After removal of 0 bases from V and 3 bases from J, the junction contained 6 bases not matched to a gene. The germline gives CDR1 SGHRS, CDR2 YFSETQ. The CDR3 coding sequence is TGCGCCAGCAGCTTGGAGTACAGGGGAGGTGGAAACACCATATATTTT. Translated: CASSLEYRGGGNTIYF.

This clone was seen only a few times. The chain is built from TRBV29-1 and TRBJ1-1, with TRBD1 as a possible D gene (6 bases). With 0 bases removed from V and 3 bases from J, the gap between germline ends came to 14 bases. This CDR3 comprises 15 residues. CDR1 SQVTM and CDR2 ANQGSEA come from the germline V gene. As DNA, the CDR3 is TGCAGCGTTGAAGATTTCAGGGGCGCGGACACTGAAGCTTTCTTT. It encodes CSVEDFRGADTEAFF.

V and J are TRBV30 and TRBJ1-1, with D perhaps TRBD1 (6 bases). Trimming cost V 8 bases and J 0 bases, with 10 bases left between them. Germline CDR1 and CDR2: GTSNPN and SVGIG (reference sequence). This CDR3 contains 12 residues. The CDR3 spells CAVDRLNTEAFF. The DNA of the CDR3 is TGTGCCGTGGACAGACTGAACACTGAAGCTTTCTTT.

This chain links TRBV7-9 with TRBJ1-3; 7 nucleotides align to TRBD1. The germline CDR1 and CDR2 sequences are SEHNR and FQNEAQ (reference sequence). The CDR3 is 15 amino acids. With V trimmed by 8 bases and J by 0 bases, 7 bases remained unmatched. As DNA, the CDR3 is TGTGCCAGCCTTCCTTCAGGGGGCTCTGGAAACACCATATATTTT. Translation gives CASLPSGGSGNTIYF.

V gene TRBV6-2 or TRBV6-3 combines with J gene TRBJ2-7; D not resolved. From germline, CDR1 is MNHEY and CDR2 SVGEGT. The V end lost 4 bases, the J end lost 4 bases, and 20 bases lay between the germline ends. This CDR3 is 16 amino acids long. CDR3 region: CASSSPREPTPYEQYF. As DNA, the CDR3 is TGTGCCAGCAGTTCCCCCCGCGAGCCGACTCCTTACGAGCAGTACTTC.

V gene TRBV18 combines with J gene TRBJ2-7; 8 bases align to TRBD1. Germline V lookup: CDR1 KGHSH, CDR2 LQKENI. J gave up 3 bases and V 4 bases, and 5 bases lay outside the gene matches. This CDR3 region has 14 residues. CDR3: CASSLQGGDYEQYF. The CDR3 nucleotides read TGTGCCAGCTCACTACAGGGGGGAGACTACGAGCAGTACTTC.

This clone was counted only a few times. CDR3 in amino acids: CASSFMAGVIYNEQFF. The CDR3 DNA reads TGTGCCAGCAGCTTTATGGCGGGAGTTATTTACAATGAGCAGTTCTTC. The chain links TRBV7-8 to TRBJ2-1, with TRBD2 matching 7 bases. The CDR3 loop spans 16 amino acids. After removal of 3 bases from V and 4 bases from J, the junction contained 9 bases not matched to a gene. Germline CDR1 is SGHVS and CDR2 is FQNEAQ.

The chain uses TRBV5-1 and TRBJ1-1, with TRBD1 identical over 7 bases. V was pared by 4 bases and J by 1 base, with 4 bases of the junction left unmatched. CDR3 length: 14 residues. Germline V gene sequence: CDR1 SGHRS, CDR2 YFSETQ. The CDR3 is CASSPGQSNTEAFF. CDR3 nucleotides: TGCGCCAGCAGCCCGGGACAGTCGAACACTGAAGCTTTCTTT.

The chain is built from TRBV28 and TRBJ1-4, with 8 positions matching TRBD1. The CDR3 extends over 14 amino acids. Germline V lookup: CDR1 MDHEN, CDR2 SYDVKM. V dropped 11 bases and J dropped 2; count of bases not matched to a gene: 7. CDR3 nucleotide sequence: TGTGCCTTGGGGACAGGCGGTACTAATGAAAAACTGTTTTTT. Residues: CALGTGGTNEKLFF.

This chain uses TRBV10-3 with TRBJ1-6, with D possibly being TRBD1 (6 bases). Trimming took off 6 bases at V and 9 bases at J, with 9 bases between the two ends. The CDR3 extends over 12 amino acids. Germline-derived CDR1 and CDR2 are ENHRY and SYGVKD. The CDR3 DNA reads TGTGCCATCAGCGGACAGAGTTCACCCCTCCACTTT. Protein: CAISGQSSPLHF.

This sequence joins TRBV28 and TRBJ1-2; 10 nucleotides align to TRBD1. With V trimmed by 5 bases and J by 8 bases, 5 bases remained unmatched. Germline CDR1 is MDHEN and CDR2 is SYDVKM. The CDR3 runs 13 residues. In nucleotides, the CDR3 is TGTGCCAGCAGTCTTGGGACAGGGGTAGGCTACACCTTC. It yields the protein CASSLGTGVGYTF.